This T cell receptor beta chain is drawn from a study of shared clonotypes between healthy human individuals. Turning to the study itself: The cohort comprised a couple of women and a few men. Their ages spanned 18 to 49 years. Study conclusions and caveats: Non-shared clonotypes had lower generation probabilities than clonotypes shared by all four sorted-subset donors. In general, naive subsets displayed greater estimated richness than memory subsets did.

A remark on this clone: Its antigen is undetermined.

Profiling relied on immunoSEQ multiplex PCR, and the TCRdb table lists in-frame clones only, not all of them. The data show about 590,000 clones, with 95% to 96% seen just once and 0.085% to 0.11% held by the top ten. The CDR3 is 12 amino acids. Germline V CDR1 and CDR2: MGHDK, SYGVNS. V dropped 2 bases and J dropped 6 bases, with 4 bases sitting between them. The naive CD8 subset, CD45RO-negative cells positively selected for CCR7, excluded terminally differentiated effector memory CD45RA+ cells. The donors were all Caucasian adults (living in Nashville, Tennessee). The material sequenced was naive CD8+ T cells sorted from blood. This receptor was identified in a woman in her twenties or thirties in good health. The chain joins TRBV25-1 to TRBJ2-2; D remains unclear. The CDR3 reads CASSEVAGELFF. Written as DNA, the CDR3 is TGTGCCAGCAGTGAAGTTGCCGGGGAGCTGTTTTTT.